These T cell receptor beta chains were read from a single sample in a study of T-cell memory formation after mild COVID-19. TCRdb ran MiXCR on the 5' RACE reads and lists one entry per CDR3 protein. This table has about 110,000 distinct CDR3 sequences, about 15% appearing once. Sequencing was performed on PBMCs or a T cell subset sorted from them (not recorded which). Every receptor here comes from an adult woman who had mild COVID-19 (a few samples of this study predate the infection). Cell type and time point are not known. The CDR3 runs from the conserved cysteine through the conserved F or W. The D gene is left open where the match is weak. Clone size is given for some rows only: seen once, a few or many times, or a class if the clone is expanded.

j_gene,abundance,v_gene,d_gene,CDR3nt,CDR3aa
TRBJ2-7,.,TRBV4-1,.,TGCGCCAGCAGCCAAGCCCCCTCCTACGAGCAGTACTTC,CASSQAPSYEQYF
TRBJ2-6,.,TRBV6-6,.,TGTGCCAGCAGTTACCCGCGGGACCCCCAAGTAGCCTCTGGGGCCAACGTCCTGACTTTC,CASSYPRDPQVASGANVLTF
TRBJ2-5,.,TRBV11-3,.,TGTGCCGGCAGTGACCGGGGGTCGGGGGAAGAGACCCAGTACTTC,CAGSDRGSGEETQYF
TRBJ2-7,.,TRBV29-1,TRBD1,TGCAGCGTTTTGGGACAGAGCTCCTACGAGCAGTACTTC,CSVLGQSSYEQYF
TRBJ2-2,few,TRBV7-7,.,TGTGCTAGCAGCTCCTCCTCCGGCACCGGGGAGCTGTTTTTT,CASSSSSGTGELFF
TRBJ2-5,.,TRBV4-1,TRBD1,TGCGCCAGCAGCCATGATTTCGAGACAGGGGCTCAAGAGACCCAGTACTTC,CASSHDFETGAQETQYF
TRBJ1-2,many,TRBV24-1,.,TGTGCCACCAGTGATTCGACGGGCCTCAGGGTTAATGGCTACACCTTC,CATSDSTGLRVNGYTF
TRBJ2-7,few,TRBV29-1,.,TGCAGCGTTGAAGGAGACAGGAGCTCCTACGAGCAGTACTTC,CSVEGDRSSYEQYF
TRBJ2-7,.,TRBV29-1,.,TGCAGCATCAGGGAAACCTACGAGCAGTACTTC,CSIRETYEQYF
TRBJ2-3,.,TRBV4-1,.,TGCGCCAGCAGCCCTGCGGTTCGGAGCACAGATACGCAGTATTTT,CASSPAVRSTDTQYF
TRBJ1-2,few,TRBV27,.,TGTGCCAGCAGTCTTGACAGGACCCGGTATGGCTACACCTTC,CASSLDRTRYGYTF
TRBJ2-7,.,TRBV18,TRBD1,TGTGCCAGCTCGGTCCGGGACAGGGCAAACGAGCAGTACTTC,CASSVRDRANEQYF
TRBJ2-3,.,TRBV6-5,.,TGTGCCAGCAGCCAGGACACCGCCTGGGAAAGCACAGATACGCAGTATTTT,CASSQDTAWESTDTQYF
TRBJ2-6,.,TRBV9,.,TGTGCCAGCAGCGTAGAGGGGATAAGTGGGGCCAACGTCCTGACTTTC,CASSVEGISGANVLTF
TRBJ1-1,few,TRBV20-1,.,TGCAGTGCCAGGGACGGACTGAACACTGAAGCTTTCTTT,CSARDGLNTEAFF
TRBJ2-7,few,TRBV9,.,TGTGCCAGCAGCGTAGTGGGGTGGGCAACCGACGAGCAGTACTTC,CASSVVGWATDEQYF
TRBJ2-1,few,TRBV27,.,TGTGCCAGCAGTCCCGGGGCCTTTGGGAGTTCCTACAATGAGCAGTTCTTC,CASSPGAFGSSYNEQFF
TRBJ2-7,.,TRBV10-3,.,TGTGCCATCAGTGTGGGTAACGAGCAGTACTTC,CAISVGNEQYF
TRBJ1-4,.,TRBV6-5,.,TGTGCCAGCAGCCCAGGGAGGGGTCGGGTGTTTTTT,CASSPGRGRVFF
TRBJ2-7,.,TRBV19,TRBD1,TGTGCCAGTAGTATCTTCCAGGGGGCAACTTACGAGCAGTACTTC,CASSIFQGATYEQYF
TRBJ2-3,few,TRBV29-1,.,TGCAGCGTTGAGAAAAGGGGTCCCACAGATACGCAGTATTTT,CSVEKRGPTDTQYF
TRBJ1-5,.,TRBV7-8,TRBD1,TGTGCCAGCAGCGCGGTTCAGGGGGCTAGACAGCCCCAGCATTTT,CASSAVQGARQPQHF
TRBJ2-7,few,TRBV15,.,TGTGCCACCAGCATAGGGGATGTCACCTACGAGCAGTACTTC,CATSIGDVTYEQYF
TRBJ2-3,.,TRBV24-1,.,TGTGCCACCAGTGATTTTTCGACGGGGACAGATACGCAGTATTTT,CATSDFSTGTDTQYF
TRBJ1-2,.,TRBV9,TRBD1,TGTGCCAGCAGCGTAGGAGGTGACAGGGGCAATGGCTACACCTTC,CASSVGGDRGNGYTF
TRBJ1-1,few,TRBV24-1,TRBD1,TGTGCCACCAGTGATAGACAGGGAACTGAAGCTTTCTTT,CATSDRQGTEAFF
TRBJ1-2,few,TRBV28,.,TGTGCCAGCTCTAGGAATCTCTATGGCTACACCTTC,CASSRNLYGYTF
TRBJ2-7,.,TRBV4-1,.,TGCGCCAGCAGCCAAGATCAGGGGTTTTTGGGTCACGAGCAGTACTTC,CASSQDQGFLGHEQYF
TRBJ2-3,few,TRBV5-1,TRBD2,TGCGCCAGCAGCTTTCCTCACGGGGGGGGCGCGGATACGCAGTATTTT,CASSFPHGGGADTQYF
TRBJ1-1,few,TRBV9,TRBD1,TGTGCCAGCAGCCCCAGACAGGGTGGCACTGAAGCTTTCTTT,CASSPRQGGTEAFF
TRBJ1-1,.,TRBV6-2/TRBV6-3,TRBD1,TGTGCCAGCAGTTACGCCACAGGGGGCTCTGAAGCTTTCTTT,CASSYATGGSEAFF
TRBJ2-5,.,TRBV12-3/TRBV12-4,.,TGTGCCAGCAGGGAACAGGGCCAAGAGACCCAGTACTTC,CASREQGQETQYF
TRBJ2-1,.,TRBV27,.,TGTGCCAGCAGTTGGGCCAGCTACAATGAGCAGTTCTTC,CASSWASYNEQFF
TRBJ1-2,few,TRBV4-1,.,TGCGCCAGCAGCCAAGATCCCCTCGGACAGCCCTCAGGCTATGGCTACACCTTC,CASSQDPLGQPSGYGYTF
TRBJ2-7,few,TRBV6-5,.,TGTGCCAGCAGTTACGGGTTCTCCTACGAGCAGTACTTC,CASSYGFSYEQYF
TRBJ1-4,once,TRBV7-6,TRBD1,TGTGCCAGCAGCTATGGACAGGCAACTAATGAAAAACTGTTTTTT,CASSYGQATNEKLFF
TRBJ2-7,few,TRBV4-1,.,TGCGCCAGCAGCCAAGAGCCCGTGACATCGGGGGAGCAGTACTTC,CASSQEPVTSGEQYF
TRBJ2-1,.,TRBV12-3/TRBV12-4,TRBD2,TGTGCCAGCAGTCCACGGACTAGCGGGAGCAACCGCAATGAGCAGTTCTTC,CASSPRTSGSNRNEQFF
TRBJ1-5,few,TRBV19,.,TGTGCCAGTACAGATTATAGCAATCAGCCCCAGCATTTT,CASTDYSNQPQHF
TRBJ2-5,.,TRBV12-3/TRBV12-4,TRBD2,TGTGCCAGCAGTTTCAGCGGGGGGGCGGTATATGGGGAGACCCAGTACTTC,CASSFSGGAVYGETQYF